These 3 T cell receptor beta chains share one sample of origin, sequenced in a study of immune heterogeneity within non-small cell lung tumors. With approximately 0.6 ug used per sample, the template was genomic DNA from bulk tumor. Each primary tumor yielded several biopsies, collected far apart from one another at surgery. Curative surgery was performed on patients who had untreated, newly diagnosed non-small cell lung cancer. Amplification of TCR beta CDR3 was performed by multiplex PCR with 32 V and 13 J primers. TCRdb reprocessed the multiplex PCR reads via MiXCR and lists one record per CDR3 protein. In the table there are about 16,000 distinct CDR3 sequences, less than 35% of which are singletons. The material sequenced was lung tumor tissue. These receptors all stem from a man aged 35-49 years with non-small cell lung cancer.

This clonotype is medium-sized (0.01 to 0.1%). The J gene is TRBJ2-3, the V gene TRBV6-2 or TRBV6-3; 8 bases map to TRBD2. J gave up 4 bases and V 4 bases, and 10 bases lay outside the gene matches. From germline, CDR1 is MNHEY and CDR2 SVGEGT. The CDR3 loop spans 16 amino acids. The CDR3 region is CASSLGSGRTSDTQYF. The CDR3 DNA reads as TGTGCCAGCAGTTTAGGGAGCGGGAGAACATCAGATACGCAGTATTTT.

With respect to this clonotype: A single base separates this from a much larger clone, so it may be a read error. This chain connects TRBV12-3 or TRBV12-4 to TRBJ2-1; TRBD2 matches at 9 bases. V lost 5 bases and J lost 9; bases outside the gene matches: 11. This CDR3 has 15 amino acids. The CDR3 reads CASSRNIAGDSEQFF. The CDR3 coding sequence is TGTGCCAGCAGTCGGAACATAGCGGGAGACAGTGAGCAGTTCTTC.

The chain uses TRBV9 and TRBJ2-2; tentatively, D is TRBD2 (6 bases). The CDR3 has 16 residues. V was clipped by 4 bases and J by 1 base, with 14 bases between them. Looked up from germline, CDR1 is SGDLS and CDR2 is YYNGEE. The CDR3 loop is CASSPSGTQNTGELFF. CDR3 nucleotides: TGTGCCAGCAGCCCTTCCGGGACTCAGAACACCGGGGAGCTGTTTTTT.